Here is one T cell receptor beta chain with its context. As yet, its antigen is unknown. The germline CDR1 and CDR2 sequences are LNHDA and SQIVND (reference sequence). V lost 4 bases to trimming and J lost 0 bases, with 10 bases between them. This CDR3 contains 15 residues. The source of the sample is a study of cytomegalovirus exposure and HLA in healthy donors. Study overall: Assignment to the Caucasian-associated ancestry cluster applied to more than 75% of the roughly 400 genotyped donors.

This PCR relied on a set of 60 Vbeta primers and 13 Jbeta primers. TCRdb keeps only in-frame clones here, not all; method: immunoSEQ multiplex PCR. The sample yields around 65,000 clones, 60% to 80% seen once. Whole-study results and caveats: Apart from CMV serostatus, no immune exposure information was available. A previous analysis found most TCR beta V segments productive roughly 90% or roughly 30% of the time. As a later analysis showed, a missense DCLRE1C variant was linked to trimming of TCR beta V- and J-genes.

The sequencing sample was made of PBMCs. The TCR was taken from a man in his forties in good health and CMV-seropositive. The gene calls are TRBV19 and TRBJ1-3; D is uncertain. DNA of the CDR3: TGTGCCAGTAGTAGGGAGGCTGCCTCTGGAAACACCATATATTTT. Its protein is CASSREAASGNTIYF.